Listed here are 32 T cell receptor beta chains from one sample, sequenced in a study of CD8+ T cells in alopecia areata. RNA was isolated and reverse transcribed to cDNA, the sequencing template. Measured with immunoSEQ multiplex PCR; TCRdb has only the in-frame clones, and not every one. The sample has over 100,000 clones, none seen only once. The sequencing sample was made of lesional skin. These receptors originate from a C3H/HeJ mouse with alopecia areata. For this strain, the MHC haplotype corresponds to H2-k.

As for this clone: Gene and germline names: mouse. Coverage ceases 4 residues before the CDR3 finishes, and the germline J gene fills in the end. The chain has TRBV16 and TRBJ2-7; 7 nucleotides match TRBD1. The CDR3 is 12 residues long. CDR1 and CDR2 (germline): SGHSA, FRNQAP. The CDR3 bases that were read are TGTGCAAGCAGCTTCAGGGGGTAT. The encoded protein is CASSFRGY. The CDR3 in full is CASSFRGYEQYF.

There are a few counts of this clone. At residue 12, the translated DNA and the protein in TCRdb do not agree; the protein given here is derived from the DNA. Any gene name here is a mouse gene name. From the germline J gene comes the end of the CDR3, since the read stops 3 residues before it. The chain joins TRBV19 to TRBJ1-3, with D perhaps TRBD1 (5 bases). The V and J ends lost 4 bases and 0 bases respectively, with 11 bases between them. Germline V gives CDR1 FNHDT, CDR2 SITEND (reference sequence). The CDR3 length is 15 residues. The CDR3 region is CASSRTTDSGNTLYF. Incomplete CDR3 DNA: TGTGCCAGCAGTCGGACGACAGATTCTGGAAATACG.

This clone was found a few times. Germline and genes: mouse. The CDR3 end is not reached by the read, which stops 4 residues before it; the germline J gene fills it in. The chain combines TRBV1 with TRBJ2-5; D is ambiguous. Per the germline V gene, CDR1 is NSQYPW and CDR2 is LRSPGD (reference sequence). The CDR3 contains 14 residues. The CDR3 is CTCSAGWREDTQYF. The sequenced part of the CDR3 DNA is TGCACCTGCAGTGCAGGGTGGAGGGAAGAC.

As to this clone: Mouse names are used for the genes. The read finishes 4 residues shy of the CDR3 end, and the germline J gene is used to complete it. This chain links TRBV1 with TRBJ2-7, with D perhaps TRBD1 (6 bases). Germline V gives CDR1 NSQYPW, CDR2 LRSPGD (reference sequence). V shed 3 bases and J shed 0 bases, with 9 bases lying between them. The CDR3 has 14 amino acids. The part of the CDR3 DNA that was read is TGCACCTGCAGTGCTTTGACAGGCTCCTAT. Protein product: CTCSALTGSY. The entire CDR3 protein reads CTCSALTGSYEQYF.

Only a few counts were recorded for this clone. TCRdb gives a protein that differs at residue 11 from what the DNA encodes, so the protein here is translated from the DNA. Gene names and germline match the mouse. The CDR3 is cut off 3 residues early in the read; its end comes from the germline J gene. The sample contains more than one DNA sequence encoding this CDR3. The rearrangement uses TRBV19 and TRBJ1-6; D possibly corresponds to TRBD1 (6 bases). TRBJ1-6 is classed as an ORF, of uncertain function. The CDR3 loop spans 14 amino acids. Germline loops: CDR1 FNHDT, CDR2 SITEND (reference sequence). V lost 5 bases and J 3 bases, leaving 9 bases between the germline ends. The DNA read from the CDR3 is TGTGCCAGCAGCCCGACAGGCTATAATTCGCCC. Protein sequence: CASSPTGYNSP. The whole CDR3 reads CASSPTGYNSPLYF.

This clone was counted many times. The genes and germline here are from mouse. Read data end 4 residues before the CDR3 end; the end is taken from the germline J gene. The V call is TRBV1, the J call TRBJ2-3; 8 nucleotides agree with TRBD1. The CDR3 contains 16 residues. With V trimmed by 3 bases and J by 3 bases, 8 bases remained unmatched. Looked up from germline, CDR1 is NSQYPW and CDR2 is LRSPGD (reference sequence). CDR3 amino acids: CTCSAGTGLWAETLYF. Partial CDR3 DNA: TGCACCTGCAGTGCCGGGACAGGTCTATGGGCAGAA.

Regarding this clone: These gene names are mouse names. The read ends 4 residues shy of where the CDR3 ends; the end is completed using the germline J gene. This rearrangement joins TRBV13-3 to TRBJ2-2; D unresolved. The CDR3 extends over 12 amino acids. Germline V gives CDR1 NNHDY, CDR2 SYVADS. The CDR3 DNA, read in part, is TGTGCCAGCAGGAACATAAACGGG. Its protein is CASRNING. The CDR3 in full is CASRNINGQLYF.

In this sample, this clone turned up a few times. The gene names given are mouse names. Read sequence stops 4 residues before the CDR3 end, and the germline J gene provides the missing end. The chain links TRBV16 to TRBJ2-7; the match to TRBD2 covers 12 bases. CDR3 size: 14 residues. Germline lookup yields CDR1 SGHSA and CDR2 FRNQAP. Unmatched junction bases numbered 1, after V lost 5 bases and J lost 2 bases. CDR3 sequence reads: CASSRDWGAYEQYF. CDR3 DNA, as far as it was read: TGTGCAAGCAGCCGGGACTGGGGGGCCTAT. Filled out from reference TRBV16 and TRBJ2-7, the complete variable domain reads NAGVIQTPRHKVTGKGQEATLWCEPISGHSAVFWYRQTIVQGLEFLTYFRNQAPIDDSGMPKERFSAQMPNQSHSTLKIQSTQPQDSAVYLCASSRDWGAYEQYFGPGTRLTVL.

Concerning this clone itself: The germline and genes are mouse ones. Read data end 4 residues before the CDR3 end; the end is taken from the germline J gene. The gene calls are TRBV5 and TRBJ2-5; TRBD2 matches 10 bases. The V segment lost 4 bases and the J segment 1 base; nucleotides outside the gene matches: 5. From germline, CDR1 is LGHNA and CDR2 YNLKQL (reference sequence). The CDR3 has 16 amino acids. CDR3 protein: CASSPGGARDQDTQYF. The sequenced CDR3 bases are TGTGCCAGCAGCCCTGGGGGGGCGCGGGACCAAGAC.

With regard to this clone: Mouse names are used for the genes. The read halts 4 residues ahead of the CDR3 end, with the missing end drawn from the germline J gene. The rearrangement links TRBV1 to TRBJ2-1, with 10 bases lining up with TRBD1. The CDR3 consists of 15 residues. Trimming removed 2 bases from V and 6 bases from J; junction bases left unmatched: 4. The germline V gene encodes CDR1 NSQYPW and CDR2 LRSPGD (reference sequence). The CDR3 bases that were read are TGCACCTGCAGTGCAACAGGACAGGGGGGTGCT. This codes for CTCSATGQGGA. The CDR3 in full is CTCSATGQGGAEQFF.

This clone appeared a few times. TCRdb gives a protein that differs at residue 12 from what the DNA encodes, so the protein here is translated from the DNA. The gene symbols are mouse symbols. CDR3 region: CASSERQGAYSPLYF. CDR3 DNA, as far as it was read: TGTGCCAGCAGTGAAAGACAGGGGGCTTATTCGCCC. The gene calls are TRBV13-1 and TRBJ1-6; 10 nucleotides line up with TRBD1. The read terminates 3 residues before the CDR3 end, so the remaining end is supplied by the germline J gene. TRBJ1-6 belongs to the ORF category, with a function that is uncertain. This CDR3 contains 15 residues. J was trimmed by 8 bases and V by 2 bases; bases with no gene match: 4. The germline V gene has CDR1 NSHNY and CDR2 SYGAGN.

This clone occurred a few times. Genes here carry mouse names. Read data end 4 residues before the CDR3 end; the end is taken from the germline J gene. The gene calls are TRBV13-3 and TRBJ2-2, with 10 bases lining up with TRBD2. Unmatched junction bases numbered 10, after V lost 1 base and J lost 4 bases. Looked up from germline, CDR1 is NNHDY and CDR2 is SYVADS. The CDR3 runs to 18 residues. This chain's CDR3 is CASSDTPGTGAGTGQLYF. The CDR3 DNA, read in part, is TGTGCCAGCAGTGATACCCCTGGGACTGGGGCTGGCACCGGG.

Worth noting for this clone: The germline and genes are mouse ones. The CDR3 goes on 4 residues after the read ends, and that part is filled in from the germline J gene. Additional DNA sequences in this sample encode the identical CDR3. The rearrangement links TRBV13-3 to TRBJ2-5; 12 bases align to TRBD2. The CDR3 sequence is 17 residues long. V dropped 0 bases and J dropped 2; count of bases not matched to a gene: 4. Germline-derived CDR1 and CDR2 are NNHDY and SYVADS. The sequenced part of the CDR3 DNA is TGTGCCAGCAGTGATGGACTGGGGGGGCGAGGCCAAGAC. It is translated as CASSDGLGGRGQD. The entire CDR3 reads CASSDGLGGRGQDTQYF.

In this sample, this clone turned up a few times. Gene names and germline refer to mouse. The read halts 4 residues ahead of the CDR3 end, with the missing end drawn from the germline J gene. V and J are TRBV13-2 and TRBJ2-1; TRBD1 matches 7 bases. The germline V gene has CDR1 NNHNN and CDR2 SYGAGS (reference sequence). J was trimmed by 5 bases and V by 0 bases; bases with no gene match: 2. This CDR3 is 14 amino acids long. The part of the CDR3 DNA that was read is TGTGCCAGCGGTGATGCCGGGACAGATGCT. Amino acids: CASGDAGTDA. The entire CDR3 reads CASGDAGTDAEQFF.

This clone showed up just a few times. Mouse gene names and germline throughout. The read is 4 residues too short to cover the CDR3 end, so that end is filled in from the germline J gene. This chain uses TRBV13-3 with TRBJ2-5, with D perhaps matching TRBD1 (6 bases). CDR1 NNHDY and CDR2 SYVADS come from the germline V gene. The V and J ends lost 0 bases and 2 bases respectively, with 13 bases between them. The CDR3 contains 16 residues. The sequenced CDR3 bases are TGTGCCAGCAGTGATGCCAAGGGAGGGGGCCAAGAC. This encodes CASSDAKGGGQD. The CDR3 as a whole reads CASSDAKGGGQDTQYF.

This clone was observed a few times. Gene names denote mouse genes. The CDR3 bases that were read are TGTGCCAGCAGGGACTGGGGGATTACT. It yields the protein CASRDWGIT. The whole CDR3 protein reads CASRDWGITEQFF. The chain joins TRBV19 to TRBJ2-1, with 10 positions matching TRBD2. The read terminates 4 residues ahead of where the CDR3 ends, so the germline J gene completes it. Germline assignment: CDR1 FNHDT and CDR2 SITEND (reference sequence). The CDR3 contains 13 residues.

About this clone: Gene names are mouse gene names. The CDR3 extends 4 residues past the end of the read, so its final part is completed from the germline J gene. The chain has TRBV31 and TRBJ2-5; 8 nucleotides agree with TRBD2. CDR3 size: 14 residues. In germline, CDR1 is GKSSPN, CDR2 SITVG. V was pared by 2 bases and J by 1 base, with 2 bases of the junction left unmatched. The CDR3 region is CAWSSWGDQDTQYF. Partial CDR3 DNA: TGTGCCTGGAGTTCCTGGGGGGACCAAGAC.

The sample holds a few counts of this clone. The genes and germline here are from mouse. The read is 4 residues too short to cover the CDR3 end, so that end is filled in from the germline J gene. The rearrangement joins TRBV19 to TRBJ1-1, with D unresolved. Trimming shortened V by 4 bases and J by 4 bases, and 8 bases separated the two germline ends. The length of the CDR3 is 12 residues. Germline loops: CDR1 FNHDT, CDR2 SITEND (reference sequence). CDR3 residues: CASSPHTTEVFF. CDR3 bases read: TGTGCCAGCAGTCCCCACACCACA.

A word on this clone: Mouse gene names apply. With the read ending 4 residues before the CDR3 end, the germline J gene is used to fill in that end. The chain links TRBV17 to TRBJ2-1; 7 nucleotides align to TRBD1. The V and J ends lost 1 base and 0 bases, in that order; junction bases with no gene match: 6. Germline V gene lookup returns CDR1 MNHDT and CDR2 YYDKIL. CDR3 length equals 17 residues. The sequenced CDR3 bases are TGTGCTAGCAGTAGAGCCCCGACAGGGCATAACTATGCT. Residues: CASSRAPTGHNYA. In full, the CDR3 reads CASSRAPTGHNYAEQFF. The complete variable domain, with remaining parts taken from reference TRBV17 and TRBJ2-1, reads DTTVKQNPRYKLARVGKPVNLICSQTMNHDTMYWYQKKPNQAPKLLLFYYDKILNREADTFEKFQSSRPNNSFCSLYIGSAGLEYSAMYLCASSRAPTGHNYAEQFFGPGTRLTVL.

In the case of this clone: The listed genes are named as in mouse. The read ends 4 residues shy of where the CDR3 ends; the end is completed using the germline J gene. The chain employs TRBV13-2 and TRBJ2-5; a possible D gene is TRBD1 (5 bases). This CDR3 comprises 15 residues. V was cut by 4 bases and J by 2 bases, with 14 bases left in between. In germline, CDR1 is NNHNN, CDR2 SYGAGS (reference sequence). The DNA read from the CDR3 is TGTGCCAGCGGTCTCCTACAGGAGAGCCAAGAC. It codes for CASGLLQESQD. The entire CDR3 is CASGLLQESQDTQYF.

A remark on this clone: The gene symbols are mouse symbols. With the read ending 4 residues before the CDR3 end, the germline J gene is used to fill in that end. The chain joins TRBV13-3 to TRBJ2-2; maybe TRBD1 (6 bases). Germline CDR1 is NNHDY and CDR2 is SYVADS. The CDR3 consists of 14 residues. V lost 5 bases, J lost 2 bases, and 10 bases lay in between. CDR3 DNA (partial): TGTGCCAGCAGCCTTGACAGGAACACCGGG. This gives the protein CASSLDRNTG. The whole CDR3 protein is CASSLDRNTGQLYF. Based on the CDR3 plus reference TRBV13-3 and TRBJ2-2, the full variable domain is EAAVTQSPRSKVAVTGGKVTLSCHQTNNHDYMYWYRQDTGHGLRLIHYSYVADSTEKGDIPDGYKASRPSQENFSLILELASLSQTAVYFCASSLDRNTGQLYFGEGSKLTVL.

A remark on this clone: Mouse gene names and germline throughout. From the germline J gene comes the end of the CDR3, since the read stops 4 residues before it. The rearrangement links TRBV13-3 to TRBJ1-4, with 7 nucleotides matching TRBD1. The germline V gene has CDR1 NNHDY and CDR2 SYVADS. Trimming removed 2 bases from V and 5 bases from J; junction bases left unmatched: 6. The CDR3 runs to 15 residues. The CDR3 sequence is CASSEGTDKNERLFF. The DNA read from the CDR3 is TGTGCCAGCAGTGAGGGGACAGATAAGAACGAA.

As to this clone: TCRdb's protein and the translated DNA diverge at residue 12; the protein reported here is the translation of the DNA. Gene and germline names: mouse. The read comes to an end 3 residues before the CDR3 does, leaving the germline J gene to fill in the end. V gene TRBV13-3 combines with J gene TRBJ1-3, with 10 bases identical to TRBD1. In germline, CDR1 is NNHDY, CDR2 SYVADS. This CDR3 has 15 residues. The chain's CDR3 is CASTPGQGTGKPLYF. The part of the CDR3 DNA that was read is TGTGCCAGCACCCCGGGACAGGGGACTGGGAAGCCG.

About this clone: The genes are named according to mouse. The sequenced CDR3 bases are TGTGCCAGCAGCGTGGACTGGGGGGGCTTC. This sequence encodes CASSVDWGGF. Given in full, the CDR3 is CASSVDWGGFDYTF. This sequence joins TRBV13-3 and TRBJ1-2; a weak D match, TRBD1 (6 bases). The read finishes 4 residues shy of the CDR3 end, and the germline J gene is used to complete it. The CDR3 is made up of 14 amino acids. CDR1 NNHDY and CDR2 SYVADS come from the germline V gene.

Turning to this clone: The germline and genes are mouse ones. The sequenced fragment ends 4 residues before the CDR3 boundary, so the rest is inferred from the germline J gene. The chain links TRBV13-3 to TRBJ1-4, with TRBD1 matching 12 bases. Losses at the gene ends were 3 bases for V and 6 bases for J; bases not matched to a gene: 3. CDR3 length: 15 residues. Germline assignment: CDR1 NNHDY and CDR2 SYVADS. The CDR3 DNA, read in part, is TGTGCCAGCAGTGGGGACAGGGGGCGCGACGAA. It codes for CASSGDRGRDE. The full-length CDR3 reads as CASSGDRGRDERLFF.

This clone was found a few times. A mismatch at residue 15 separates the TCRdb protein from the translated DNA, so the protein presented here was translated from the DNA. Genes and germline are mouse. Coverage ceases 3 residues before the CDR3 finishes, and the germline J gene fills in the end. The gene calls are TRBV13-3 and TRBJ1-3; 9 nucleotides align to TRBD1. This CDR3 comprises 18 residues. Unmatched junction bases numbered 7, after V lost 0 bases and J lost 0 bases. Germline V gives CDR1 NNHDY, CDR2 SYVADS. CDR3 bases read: TGTGCCAGCAGTGATGGACCCGGGACAGGGATTTCTGGAAATACG. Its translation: CASSDGPGTGISGNT. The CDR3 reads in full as CASSDGPGTGISGNTLYF. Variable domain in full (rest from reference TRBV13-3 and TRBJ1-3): EAAVTQSPRSKVAVTGGKVTLSCHQTNNHDYMYWYRQDTGHGLRLIHYSYVADSTEKGDIPDGYKASRPSQENFSLILELASLSQTAVYFCASSDGPGTGISGNTLYFGEGSRLIVV.

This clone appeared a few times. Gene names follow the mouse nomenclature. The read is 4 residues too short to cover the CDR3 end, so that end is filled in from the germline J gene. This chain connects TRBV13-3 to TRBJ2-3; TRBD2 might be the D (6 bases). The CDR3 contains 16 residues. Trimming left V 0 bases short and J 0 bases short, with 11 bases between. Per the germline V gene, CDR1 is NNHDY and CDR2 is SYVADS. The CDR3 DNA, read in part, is TGTGCCAGCAGTGATGAGGGGACTTCTAGTGCAGAA. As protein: CASSDEGTSSAE. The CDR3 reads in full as CASSDEGTSSAETLYF.

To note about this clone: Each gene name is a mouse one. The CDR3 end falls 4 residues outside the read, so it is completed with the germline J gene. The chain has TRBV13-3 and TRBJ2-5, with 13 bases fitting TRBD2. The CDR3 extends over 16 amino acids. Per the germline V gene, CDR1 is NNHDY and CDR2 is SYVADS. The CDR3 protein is CASSGPGLGGKDTQYF. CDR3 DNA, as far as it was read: TGTGCCAGCAGTGGGCCGGGACTGGGGGGGAAAGAC.

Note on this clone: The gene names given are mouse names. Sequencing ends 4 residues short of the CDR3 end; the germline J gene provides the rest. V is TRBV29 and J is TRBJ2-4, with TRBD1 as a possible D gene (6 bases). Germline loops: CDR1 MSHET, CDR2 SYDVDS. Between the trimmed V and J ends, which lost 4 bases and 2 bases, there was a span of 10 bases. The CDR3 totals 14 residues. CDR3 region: CASSSGEFQNTLYF. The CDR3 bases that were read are TGTGCTAGCAGTTCAGGGGAATTTCAAAAC. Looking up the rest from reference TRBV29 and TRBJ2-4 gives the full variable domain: DMKVTQMPRYLIKRMGENVLLECGQDMSHETMYWYRQDPGLGLQLIYISYDVDSNSEGDIPKGYRVSRKKREHFSLILDSAKTNQTSVYFCASSSGEFQNTLYFGAGTRLSVL.

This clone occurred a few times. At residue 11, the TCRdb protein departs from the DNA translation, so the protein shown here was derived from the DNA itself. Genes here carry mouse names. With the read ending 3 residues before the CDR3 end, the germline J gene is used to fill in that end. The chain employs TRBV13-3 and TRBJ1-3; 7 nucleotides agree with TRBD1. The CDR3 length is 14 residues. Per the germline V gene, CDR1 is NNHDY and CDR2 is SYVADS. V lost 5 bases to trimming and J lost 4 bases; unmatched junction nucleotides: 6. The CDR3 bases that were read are TGTGCCAGCAGGGAGGGGGCGAGAGGAAATACG. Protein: CASREGARGNT. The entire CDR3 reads CASREGARGNTLYF.

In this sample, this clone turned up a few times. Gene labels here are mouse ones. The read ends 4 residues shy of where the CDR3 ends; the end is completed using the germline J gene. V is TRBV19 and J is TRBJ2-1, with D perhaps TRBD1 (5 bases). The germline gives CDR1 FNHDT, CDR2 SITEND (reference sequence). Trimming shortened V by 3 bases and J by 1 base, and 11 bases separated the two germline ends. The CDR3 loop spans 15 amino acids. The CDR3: CASSKYDRNYAEQFF. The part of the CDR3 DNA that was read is TGTGCCAGCAGTAAGTACGACAGAAACTATGCT.

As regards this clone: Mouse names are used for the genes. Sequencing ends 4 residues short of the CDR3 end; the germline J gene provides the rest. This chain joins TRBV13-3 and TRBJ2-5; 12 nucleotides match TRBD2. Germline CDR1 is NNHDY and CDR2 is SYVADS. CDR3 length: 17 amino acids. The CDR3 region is CASSDAPPGLGGDTQYF. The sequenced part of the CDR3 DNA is TGTGCCAGCAGTGATGCCCCTCCGGGACTGGGGGGTGAC.